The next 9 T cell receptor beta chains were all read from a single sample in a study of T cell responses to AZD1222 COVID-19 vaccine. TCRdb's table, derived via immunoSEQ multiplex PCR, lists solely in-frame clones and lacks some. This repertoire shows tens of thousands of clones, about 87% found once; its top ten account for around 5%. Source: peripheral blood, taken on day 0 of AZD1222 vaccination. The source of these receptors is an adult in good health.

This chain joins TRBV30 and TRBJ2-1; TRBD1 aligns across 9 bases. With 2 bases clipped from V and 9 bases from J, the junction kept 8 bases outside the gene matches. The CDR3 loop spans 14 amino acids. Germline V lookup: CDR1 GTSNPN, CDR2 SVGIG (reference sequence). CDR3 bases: TGTGCCTGGAGTTTTGGGACAGGGTCTAGTGAGCAGTTCTTC. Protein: CAWSFGTGSSEQFF.

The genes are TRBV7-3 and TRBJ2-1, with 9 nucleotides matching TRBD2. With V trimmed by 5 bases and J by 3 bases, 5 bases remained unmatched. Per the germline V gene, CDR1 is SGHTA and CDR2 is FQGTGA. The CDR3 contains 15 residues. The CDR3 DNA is TGTGCCAGCAGCGGTAGCGGGGGTGGCTACAATGAGCAGTTCTTC. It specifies CASSGSGGGYNEQFF.

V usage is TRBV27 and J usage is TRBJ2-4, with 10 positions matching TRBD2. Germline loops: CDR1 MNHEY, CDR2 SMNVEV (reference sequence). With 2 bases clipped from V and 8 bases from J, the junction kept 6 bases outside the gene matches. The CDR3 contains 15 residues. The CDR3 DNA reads TGTGCCAGCAGTTTAGGAGCGGGGGGGCGGGACATTCAGTACTTC. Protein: CASSLGAGGRDIQYF.

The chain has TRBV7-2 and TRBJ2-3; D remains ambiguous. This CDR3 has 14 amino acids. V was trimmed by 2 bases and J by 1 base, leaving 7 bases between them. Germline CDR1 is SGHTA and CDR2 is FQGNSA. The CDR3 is CASSLFRGTDTQYF. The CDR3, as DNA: TGTGCCAGCAGCTTATTTCGAGGCACAGATACGCAGTATTTT.

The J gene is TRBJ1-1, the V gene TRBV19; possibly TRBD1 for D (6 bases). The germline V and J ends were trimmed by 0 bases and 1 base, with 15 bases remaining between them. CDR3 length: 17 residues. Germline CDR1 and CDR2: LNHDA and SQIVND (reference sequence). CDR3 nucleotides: TGTGCCAGTAGTATAGACAAAAACAGGGCCCAGAACACTGAAGCTTTCTTT. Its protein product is CASSIDKNRAQNTEAFF.

CDR3: CASSADRGGTYEQYF. CDR3 coding DNA: TGTGCCAGCAGCGCGGATCGGGGTGGGACCTACGAGCAGTACTTC. V gene TRBV6-5 combines with J gene TRBJ2-7; possibly TRBD2 for D (5 bases). Germline V gene sequence: CDR1 MNHEY, CDR2 SVGAGI. With 6 bases removed from V and 2 bases from J, the gap between germline ends came to 17 bases. The CDR3 runs 15 residues.

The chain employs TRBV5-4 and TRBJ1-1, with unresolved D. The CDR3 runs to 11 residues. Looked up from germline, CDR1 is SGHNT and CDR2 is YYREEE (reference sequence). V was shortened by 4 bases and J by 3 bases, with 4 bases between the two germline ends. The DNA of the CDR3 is TGTGCCAGCAGCGGATACACTGAAGCTTTCTTT. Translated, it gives CASSGYTEAFF.

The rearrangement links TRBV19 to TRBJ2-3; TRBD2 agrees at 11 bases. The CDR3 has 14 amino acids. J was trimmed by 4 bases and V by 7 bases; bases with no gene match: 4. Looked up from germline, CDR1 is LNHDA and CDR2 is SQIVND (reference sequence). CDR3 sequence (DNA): TGTGCCAGTACTCATAGCGGGGGGGCAGATACGCAGTATTTT. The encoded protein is CASTHSGGADTQYF.

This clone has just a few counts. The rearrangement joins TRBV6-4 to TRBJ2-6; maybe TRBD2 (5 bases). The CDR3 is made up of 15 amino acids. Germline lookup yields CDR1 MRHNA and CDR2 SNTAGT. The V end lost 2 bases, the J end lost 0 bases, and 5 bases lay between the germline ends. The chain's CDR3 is CASSDEGSGANVLTF. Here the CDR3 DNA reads TGTGCCAGCAGTGACGAGGGCTCTGGGGCCAACGTCCTGACTTTC.